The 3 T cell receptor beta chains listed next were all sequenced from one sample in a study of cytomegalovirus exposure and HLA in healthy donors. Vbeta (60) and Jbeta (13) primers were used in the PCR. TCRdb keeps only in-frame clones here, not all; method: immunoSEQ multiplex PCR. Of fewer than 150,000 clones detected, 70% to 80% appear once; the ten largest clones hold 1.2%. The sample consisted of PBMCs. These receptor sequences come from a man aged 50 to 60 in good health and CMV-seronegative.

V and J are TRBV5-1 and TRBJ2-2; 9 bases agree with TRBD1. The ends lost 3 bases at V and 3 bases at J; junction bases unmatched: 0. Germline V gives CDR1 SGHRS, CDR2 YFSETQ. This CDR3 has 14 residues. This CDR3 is CASSWDRDTGELFF. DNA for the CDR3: TGCGCCAGCAGCTGGGACAGGGACACCGGGGAGCTGTTTTTT.

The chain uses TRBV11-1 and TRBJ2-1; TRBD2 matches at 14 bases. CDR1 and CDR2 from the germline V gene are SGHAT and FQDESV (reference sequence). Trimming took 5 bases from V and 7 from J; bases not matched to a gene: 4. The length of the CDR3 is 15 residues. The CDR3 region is CASSPGTSGRNEQFF. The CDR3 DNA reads TGTGCCAGCAGCCCAGGGACTAGCGGGAGAAATGAGCAGTTCTTC.

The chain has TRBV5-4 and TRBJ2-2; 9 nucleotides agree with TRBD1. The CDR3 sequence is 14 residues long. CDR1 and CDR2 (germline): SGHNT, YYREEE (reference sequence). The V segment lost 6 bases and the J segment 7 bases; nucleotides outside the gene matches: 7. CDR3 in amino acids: CASTLDRGVGELFF. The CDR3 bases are TGTGCCAGCACCCTAGACAGGGGGGTCGGGGAGCTGTTTTTT.